A single sample is the source of the 30 T cell receptor beta chains below, sequenced in a study of T cell changes during pregnancy in multiple sclerosis. Some clones are missing from TCRdb's copy, which holds only in-frame ones; the method was immunoSEQ multiplex PCR. The sample lists fewer than 110,000 clones; 80% to 95% were seen once. Specimen: peripheral blood, collected in the third trimester of pregnancy. The receptors were gathered from a female donor in good health, enrolled as a control in a pregnancy study.

This rearrangement joins TRBV11-1 to TRBJ1-1; D perhaps matches TRBD1 (5 bases). Germline V lookup: CDR1 SGHAT, CDR2 FQDESV (reference sequence). The V gene lost 4 bases and the J gene lost 5 bases, with 8 bases spanning the gap. The length of the CDR3 is 12 residues. CDR3 in amino acids: CASSYGGTEAFF. The CDR3 nucleotides read TGTGCCAGCAGCTATGGGGGGACTGAAGCTTTCTTT.

The chain employs TRBV19 and TRBJ1-1; 10 bases fit TRBD1. Germline trimming cut 4 bases from V and 6 bases from J; bases unmatched to any gene: 5. This CDR3 has 14 amino acids. Per the germline V gene, CDR1 is LNHDA and CDR2 is SQIVND (reference sequence). As DNA, the CDR3 is TGTGCCAGTAGTACCCGGGACAGGGGCGCTGAAGCTTTCTTT. This codes for CASSTRDRGAEAFF.

J is TRBJ2-5 and V is TRBV5-5, with D tentatively TRBD1 (5 bases). Germline V lookup: CDR1 SGHKS, CDR2 YYEKEE (reference sequence). V was pared by 4 bases and J by 2 bases, with 12 bases between. The CDR3 has 14 residues. Here the CDR3 DNA reads TGTGCCAGCAGCCTAAGGACAAATCAAGAGACCCAGTACTTC. Protein sequence: CASSLRTNQETQYF.

This clone appeared a single time. The CDR3 loop reads CASSSWGGRADTQYF. The CDR3 DNA is TGTGCCAGCAGCTCCTGGGGGGGCCGTGCAGATACGCAGTATTTT. The chain is built from TRBV7-2 and TRBJ2-3; perhaps TRBD2 as D (7 bases). Germline values: CDR1 SGHTA, CDR2 FQGNSA. V lost 4 bases to trimming and J lost 4 bases, with 15 bases between them. This CDR3 comprises 15 residues.

The J gene is TRBJ2-7, the V gene TRBV30; TRBD1 aligns across 7 bases. V trimming: 4 bases; J trimming: 2 bases; junction bases outside the gene matches: 8. Looked up from germline, CDR1 is GTSNPN and CDR2 is SVGIG (reference sequence). The CDR3 spans 14 residues. The CDR3 spells CAWNNDRVAYEQYF. DNA for the CDR3: TGTGCCTGGAACAACGACAGGGTAGCCTACGAGCAGTACTTC.

The genes are TRBV5-6 and TRBJ1-3; D is uncertain. Trimming stripped 0 bases from V and 0 bases from J, with 10 bases between. Germline lookup yields CDR1 SGHDT and CDR2 YYEEEE. The CDR3 totals 16 residues. CDR3 region: CASSLVPGYSGNTIYF. For the CDR3, the DNA is TGTGCCAGCAGCTTGGTTCCAGGCTACTCTGGAAACACCATATATTTT.

The chain links TRBV27 to TRBJ1-5, with a weak D call TRBD1 (5 bases). The CDR3 consists of 14 residues. Deletions cut 5 bases from V and 7 bases from J, with 15 bases between. Germline V gives CDR1 MNHEY, CDR2 SMNVEV (reference sequence). The DNA of the CDR3 is TGTGCCAGCAGTCCTAGGGGAGGAGGACAGCCCCAGCATTTT. It is translated as CASSPRGGGQPQHF.

The chain has TRBV6-4 and TRBJ2-3; 8 nucleotides agree with TRBD2. The CDR3 length is 16 residues. From germline, CDR1 is MRHNA and CDR2 SNTAGT. Unmatched junction bases numbered 4, after V lost 0 bases and J lost 2 bases. The CDR3 here is CASSDSGGGSTDTQYF. In DNA, the CDR3 is TGTGCCAGCAGTGACTCGGGCGGGGGGTCCACAGATACGCAGTATTTT.

CDR3 sequence reads: CASSEYREYNEQFF. The DNA for the CDR3 is TGTGCCAGCAGTGAGTACAGGGAGTACAATGAGCAGTTCTTC. V and J are TRBV6-1 and TRBJ2-1; possibly TRBD1 for D (6 bases). Trimming took 3 bases from V and 4 from J, leaving 10 bases between them. The germline gives CDR1 MNHNS, CDR2 SASEGT. The CDR3 has 14 residues.

This clone was seen once. The chain joins TRBV11-2 to TRBJ1-2; D is uncertain. This CDR3 is built from 15 residues. Trimming pared 5 bases from V and 6 bases from J, leaving 19 bases between. Germline loops: CDR1 SGHAT, CDR2 FQNNGV. DNA for the CDR3: TGTGCCAGCAGCCGGGAGACGGAGATCCTAAATGGCTACACCTTC. It is translated as CASSRETEILNGYTF.

The chain employs TRBV7-9 and TRBJ2-7; tentatively, D is TRBD1 (5 bases). V was pared by 6 bases and J by 4 bases, with 10 bases between. This CDR3 spans 12 amino acids. The germline V gene has CDR1 SEHNR and CDR2 FQNEAQ (reference sequence). In nucleotides, the CDR3 is TGTGCCAGCAGGGGGCCCTCATACGAGCAGTACTTC. It codes for CASRGPSYEQYF.

The J gene is TRBJ1-2, the V gene TRBV6-5; 11 bases line up with TRBD1. Germline CDR1 is MNHEY and CDR2 is SVGAGI. J was trimmed by 8 bases and V by 6 bases; bases with no gene match: 11. There are 15 residues in the CDR3. CDR3 in amino acids: CASSLSGQGAQGYTF. The CDR3 DNA is TGTGCCAGCAGCCTAAGCGGACAGGGGGCGCAGGGCTACACCTTC.

The sample holds many counts of this clone. The chain is built from TRBV15 and TRBJ2-3, with TRBD1 matching over 11 bases. V trimming: 0 bases; J trimming: 4 bases; junction bases outside the gene matches: 3. CDR1 is LNHNV and CDR2 is YYDKDF in the germline V gene (reference sequence). CDR3 length equals 16 residues. The CDR3 DNA reads as TGTGCCACCAGCAGAGATGCGGGACAGGGGGCAGATACGCAGTATTTT. Translation gives CATSRDAGQGADTQYF. The full variable domain, completed using reference TRBV15 and TRBJ2-3, is DAMVIQNPRYQVTQFGKPVTLSCSQTLNHNVMYWYQQKSSQAPKLLFHYYDKDFNNEADTPDNFQSRRPNTSFCFLDIRSPGLGDTAMYLCATSRDAGQGADTQYFGPGTRLTVL.

The chain is built from TRBV4-1 and TRBJ1-5; no clear D gene. The germline CDR1 and CDR2 sequences are MGHRA and YSYEKL. The CDR3 spans 16 residues. V lost 0 bases and J lost 5, with 14 bases in between. CDR3 amino acids: CASSQEKTASYQPQHF. DNA of the CDR3: TGCGCCAGCAGCCAAGAGAAAACAGCTTCTTATCAGCCCCAGCATTTT.

CDR3 DNA sequence: TGTGCCTGGAGTGCGACTTTTGGGGAGACCCAGTACTTC. It encodes CAWSATFGETQYF. V and J are TRBV30 and TRBJ2-5, with D unclear. This CDR3 has 13 residues. Germline V gene lookup returns CDR1 GTSNPN and CDR2 SVGIG (reference sequence). V lost 1 base and J 5 bases, leaving 11 bases between the germline ends.

The J gene is TRBJ2-4, the V gene TRBV11-2; D ambiguous. Looked up from germline, CDR1 is SGHAT and CDR2 is FQNNGV. The length of the CDR3 is 16 residues. Trimming removed 1 base at V and 0 bases at J, with 10 bases between. DNA for the CDR3: TGTGCCAGCAGCTTAGCATCTTCACTAGCCAAAAACATTCAGTACTTC. It specifies CASSLASSLAKNIQYF.

This clone was counted once. V usage is TRBV11-3 and J usage is TRBJ1-6; D is undetermined. The CDR3 has 17 residues. Trimming stripped 5 bases from V and 0 bases from J, with 14 bases between. The germline CDR1 and CDR2 sequences are SGHNT and YENEEA. The CDR3 protein is CASSPRSLGSYNSPLHF. CDR3 DNA sequence: TGTGCCAGCAGCCCACGTTCACTCGGCTCCTATAATTCACCCCTCCACTTT.

This chain uses TRBV4-3 with TRBJ2-3; TRBD2 matches at 7 bases. This CDR3 has 15 residues. The V gene's germline CDR1 is LGHNA and CDR2 YSLEER. Germline trimming cut 5 bases from V and 3 bases from J; bases unmatched to any gene: 8. CDR3: CASSELVGGTDTQYF. The CDR3 region has the DNA TGCGCCAGCAGCGAACTAGTCGGGGGGACAGATACGCAGTATTTT.

This clone has just one count. This chain joins TRBV7-6 and TRBJ2-7, with 7 nucleotides matching TRBD1. Germline CDR1 reads SGHVS; CDR2 reads FNYEAQ. The ends lost 5 bases at V and 6 bases at J; junction bases unmatched: 4. The CDR3 contains 12 residues. CDR3 residues: CASSGTGVEQYF. The DNA for the CDR3 is TGTGCCAGCAGCGGAACAGGGGTCGAGCAGTACTTC.

The chain recombines TRBV4-2 with TRBJ1-1, with D maybe TRBD1 (5 bases). Trimming took 1 base from V and 1 from J, leaving 16 bases between them. The CDR3 is 17 residues long. The germline V gene has CDR1 LGHNA and CDR2 YNFKEQ. The CDR3 DNA follows: TGTGCCAGCAGCCAAGGATTACACAGCCAGGGGAACACTGAAGCTTTCTTT. Protein sequence: CASSQGLHSQGNTEAFF.

The rearrangement joins TRBV29-1 to TRBJ2-1; TRBD1 agrees at 7 bases. The CDR3 is 15 amino acids. The V gene end was trimmed by 2 bases and the J gene end by 5 bases; junction bases not matched to a gene: 9. Germline V gives CDR1 SQVTM, CDR2 ANQGSEA. In DNA, the CDR3 is TGCAGCGTTGAATCTTACAGGGGTAGGGACAATGAGCAGTTCTTC. It translates to CSVESYRGRDNEQFF.

The CDR3 DNA sequence: TGCGCCAGCAGCCCCGATGGGGCAGTTAATCAGCCCCAGCATTTT. Residues: CASSPDGAVNQPQHF. This chain connects TRBV5-1 to TRBJ1-5; tentatively, D is TRBD1 (5 bases). The germline gives CDR1 SGHRS, CDR2 YFSETQ. Trimming removed 4 bases from V and 4 bases from J, with 15 bases in between. CDR3 length: 15 amino acids.

For the CDR3, the DNA is TGTGCCAGCAGCCAAGATACGGGGGGGTTCAATGAGCAGTTCTTC. Translated: CASSQDTGGFNEQFF. The genes are TRBV4-2 and TRBJ2-1, with 8 bases matching TRBD2. The CDR3 has 15 amino acids. CDR1 and CDR2 (germline): LGHNA, YNFKEQ. V gave up 0 bases and J gave up 6 bases; unmatched junction bases: 4.

The chain joins TRBV7-9 to TRBJ2-3, with 7 positions matching TRBD2. The CDR3 is 15 residues long. The germline CDR1 and CDR2 sequences are SEHNR and FQNEAQ (reference sequence). Trimming removed 5 bases from V and 4 bases from J; junction bases left unmatched: 9. This CDR3 reads CASSALGGGADTQYF. The CDR3 bases are TGTGCCAGCAGCGCCCTGGGGGGGGGAGCAGATACGCAGTATTTT.

The chain uses TRBV2 and TRBJ1-5, with TRBD1 matching over 7 bases. The CDR3 runs 14 residues. J gave up 5 bases and V 8 bases, and 9 bases lay outside the gene matches. From germline, CDR1 is SNHLY and CDR2 FYNNEI. The CDR3 sequence is CASADRVRDQPQHF. CDR3 nucleotide sequence: TGTGCCAGCGCAGACAGGGTGAGGGATCAGCCCCAGCATTTT.

This clone was found a few times. CDR3 amino acids: CASSFAQTGGGELFF. The CDR3, as DNA: TGTGCCAGCAGCTTCGCCCAGACGGGGGGCGGGGAGCTGTTTTTT. This chain links TRBV7-9 with TRBJ2-2; 7 positions match TRBD2. Per germline, CDR1 SEHNR and CDR2 FQNEAQ (reference sequence). The CDR3 consists of 15 residues. Germline trimming cut 3 bases from V and 7 bases from J; bases unmatched to any gene: 8.

The chain has TRBV5-5 and TRBJ1-6; D is ambiguous. This CDR3 comprises 15 residues. Per germline, CDR1 SGHKS and CDR2 YYEKEE (reference sequence). Trimming removed 0 bases from V and 5 bases from J, with 9 bases in between. This CDR3 is CASSLGGSNNSPLHF. The CDR3 DNA is TGTGCCAGCAGCTTGGGCGGCAGCAATAATTCACCCCTCCACTTT.

The gene calls are TRBV4-1 and TRBJ2-7; no clear D. The V and J ends lost 5 bases and 6 bases respectively, with 8 bases between them. CDR1 is MGHRA and CDR2 is YSYEKL in the germline V gene. The CDR3 totals 11 residues. The CDR3: CASSEASEQYF. The CDR3 DNA follows: TGCGCCAGCAGCGAAGCCTCCGAGCAGTACTTC.

This chain joins TRBV4-2 and TRBJ1-1; no firm D call. Germline V CDR1 and CDR2: LGHNA, YNFKEQ. The V end lost 4 bases, the J end lost 7 bases, and 16 bases lay between the germline ends. CDR3 length: 14 residues. The CDR3 region is CASSLPGPDYEAFF. The CDR3 DNA reads as TGTGCCAGCAGCCTCCCCGGGCCCGACTATGAAGCTTTCTTT.

This rearrangement joins TRBV2 to TRBJ1-2; D gene uncertain. V lost 8 bases and J lost 4, with 11 bases in between. The CDR3 spans 12 residues. CDR1 and CDR2 (germline): SNHLY, FYNNEI. CDR3 sequence (DNA): TGTGCCAGCTTTTATGGGCGCTATGGCTACACCTTC. Its translation: CASFYGRYGYTF.